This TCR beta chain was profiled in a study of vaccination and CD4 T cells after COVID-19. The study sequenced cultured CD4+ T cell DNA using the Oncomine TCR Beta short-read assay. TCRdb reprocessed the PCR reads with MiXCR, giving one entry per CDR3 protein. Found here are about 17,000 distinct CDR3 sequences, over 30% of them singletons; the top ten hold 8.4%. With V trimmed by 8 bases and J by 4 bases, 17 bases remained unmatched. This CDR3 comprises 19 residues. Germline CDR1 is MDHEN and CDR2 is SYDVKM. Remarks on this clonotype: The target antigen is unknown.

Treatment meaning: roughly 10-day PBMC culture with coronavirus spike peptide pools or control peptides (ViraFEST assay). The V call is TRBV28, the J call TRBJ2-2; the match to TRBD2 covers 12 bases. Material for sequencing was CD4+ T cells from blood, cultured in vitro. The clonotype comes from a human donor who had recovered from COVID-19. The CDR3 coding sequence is TGTGCCAGCGCGCGCGGGCTGGGACTAGCGGGCTTGGCCACCGGGGAGCTGTTTTTT. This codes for CASARGLGLAGLATGELFF.